The following is a TCR beta chain sequence with its context. Trimming removed 5 bases from V and 0 bases from J, with 8 bases in between. The CDR3 totals 14 residues. Germline V gives CDR1 SNHLY, CDR2 FYNNEI. This entry belongs to a study of T cell responses to AZD1222 COVID-19 vaccine. Sequencing was performed with immunoSEQ multiplex PCR; in TCRdb, only in-frame clones are kept and a portion is missing. This table has tens of thousands of clones, 70% to 85% appearing once. The rearrangement uses TRBV2 and TRBJ1-3; no reliable D call. The specimen was peripheral blood, collected on day 0 of MenACWY control vaccination. This sequence originates from an adult in good health. The CDR3 sequence: CASSSSSSGNTIYF. The DNA of the CDR3 is TGTGCCAGCAGTTCGTCCAGCTCTGGAAACACCATATATTTT.